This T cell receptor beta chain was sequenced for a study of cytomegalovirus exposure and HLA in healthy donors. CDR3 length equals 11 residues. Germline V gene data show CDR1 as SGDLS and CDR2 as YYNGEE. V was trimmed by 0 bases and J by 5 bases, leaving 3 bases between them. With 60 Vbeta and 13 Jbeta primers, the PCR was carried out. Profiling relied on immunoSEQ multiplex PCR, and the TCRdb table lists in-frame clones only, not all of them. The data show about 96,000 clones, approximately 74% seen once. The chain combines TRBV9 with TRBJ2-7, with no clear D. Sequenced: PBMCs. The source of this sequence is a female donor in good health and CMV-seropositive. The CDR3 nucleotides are TGTGCCAGCAGCGTAGTAGACGAGCAGTACTTC. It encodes CASSVVDEQYF.